Listed below are T cell receptor beta chains from one sample, sequenced in a study of a mutant IDH1 vaccine in newly diagnosed glioma. The protocol was immunoSEQ multiplex PCR, while the TCRdb copy is restricted to in-frame clones and leaves out a portion. The table includes around 50,000 clones, around four fifths detected once. Their antigen targets remain unknown. This specimen consisted of PBMCs, obtained from a glioma patient whose treatment included an IDH1 peptide vaccine. The receptors here all came from a woman under 30 with glioma. CDR3s include the opening cysteine and the closing phenylalanine or tryptophan. D genes are given only for firm matches. Clone size is shown for a subset of rows, as once, few, many or a class of expanded clone.

clone_size j_call d_call v_call cdr3_length cdr3_aa cdr3_nt
NA TRBJ1-1 TRBD1 TRBV30 13 CAWSVGGAKEAFF TGTGCCTGGAGTGTAGGGGGCGCGAAGGAGGCTTTCTTT
NA TRBJ2-3 NA TRBV6-5 14 CAAGGPISTDTQYF TGTGCGGCCGGAGGGCCTATTAGCACAGATACGCAGTATTTT
NA TRBJ2-3 NA TRBV30 15 CAWSQDPGGTDTQYF TGTGCCTGGAGTCAAGATCCGGGCGGCACAGATACGCAGTATTTT
NA TRBJ1-1 TRBD1 TRBV14 15 CASSQEIVTGAEAFF TGTGCCAGCAGCCAAGAAATCGTGACAGGGGCTGAAGCTTTCTTT
NA TRBJ2-5 TRBD2 TRBV11-3 14 CASSPPGLQETQYF TGTGCCAGCAGCCCGCCGGGACTACAAGAGACCCAGTACTTC
NA TRBJ1-2 NA TRBV30 15 CAWSAETAPNYGYTF TGTGCCTGGAGTGCGGAGACAGCCCCTAACTATGGCTACACCTTC
once TRBJ2-1 NA TRBV19 10 CASQGNEQFF TGTGCCAGTCAGGGCAATGAGCAGTTCTTC
once TRBJ2-7 NA TRBV7-8 14 CASFAGTRSYEQYF TGTGCCAGTTTCGCCGGGACCCGCTCCTACGAGCAGTACTTC
NA TRBJ2-4 NA TRBV5-4 16 CASSLEATLAKNIQYF TGTGCCAGCAGCTTGGAAGCGACCCTAGCCAAAAACATTCAGTACTTC
NA TRBJ2-7 NA TRBV27 11 CASSLGGEQYF TGTGCCAGCAGTTTAGGTGGGGAGCAGTACTTC
NA TRBJ2-1 TRBD2 TRBV2 17 CASSETLAGGTYNEQFF TGTGCCAGCAGTGAAACCTTAGCGGGGGGAACCTACAATGAGCAGTTCTTC
NA TRBJ1-1 TRBD1 TRBV6-8 15 CASSRTGTGNTEAFF TGTGCCAGCAGCAGAACCGGGACAGGGAACACTGAAGCTTTCTTT
NA TRBJ2-2 NA TRBV4-2 15 CASSQGLGDTGELFF TGTGCCAGCAGCCAAGGTCTGGGGGACACCGGGGAGCTGTTTTTT
once TRBJ2-1 NA TRBV11-2 13 CASSLDWLGEQFF TGTGCCAGCAGCTTGGACTGGCTGGGGGAGCAGTTCTTC
NA TRBJ2-2 TRBD2 TRBV25-1 16 CAKKAAGREDTGELFF TGTGCCAAGAAGGCCGCGGGCCGGGAGGACACCGGGGAGCTGTTTTTT
NA TRBJ1-5 NA TRBV5-1 15 CASSEGTAGSQPQHF TGCGCCAGCAGCGAAGGGACGGCAGGGAGTCAGCCCCAGCATTTT
NA TRBJ2-2 TRBD2 TRBV5-4 19 CASSLNPATSGTNTGELFF TGTGCCAGCAGCTTGAATCCCGCGACTAGCGGGACGAACACCGGGGAGCTGTTTTTT
NA TRBJ2-7 TRBD1 TRBV5-4 18 CASSPLRQRGQGFYEQYF TGTGCCAGCAGCCCCTTACGGCAGCGGGGACAGGGCTTTTACGAGCAGTACTTC
NA TRBJ2-1 NA TRBV9 16 CASSVEGGSSYNEQFF TGTGCCAGCAGCGTAGAGGGGGGGAGCTCCTACAATGAGCAGTTCTTC
NA TRBJ2-2 TRBD2 TRBV4-2 15 CASSPTGGGTGELFF TGTGCCAGCAGCCCCACGGGAGGGGGCACCGGGGAGCTGTTTTTT
NA TRBJ1-2 NA TRBV5-1 13 CASSLMSDGGYTF TGCGCCAGCAGCTTGATGAGCGATGGTGGCTACACCTTC
NA TRBJ2-7 NA TRBV19 13 CASSINFPNEQYF TGTGCCAGTAGTATTAACTTCCCTAACGAGCAGTACTTC
NA TRBJ2-7 NA TRBV7-6 15 CASSLAGTGAYEQYF TGTGCCAGCAGCTTAGCGGGGACGGGTGCCTACGAGCAGTACTTC
NA TRBJ1-1 NA TRBV7-9 13 CASLGFMNTEAFF TGTGCCAGCTTGGGATTTATGAACACTGAAGCTTTCTTT
NA TRBJ1-3 TRBD1 TRBV30 15 CAWSGGQTSGNTIYF TGTGCCTGGAGTGGGGGACAGACCTCTGGAAACACCATATATTTT
few TRBJ1-1 NA TRBV11-2 17 CASSLVSLGPVNTEAFF TGTGCCAGCAGCTTAGTTAGCCTGGGGCCAGTTAACACTGAAGCTTTCTTT
NA TRBJ2-2 NA TRBV4-3 13 CASSHGLAGELFF TGCGCCAGCAGCCATGGTCTCGCCGGGGAGCTGTTTTTT
once TRBJ2-7 TRBD2 TRBV18 12 CASSAGVNEQYF TGTGCCAGCTCAGCGGGGGTGAACGAGCAGTACTTC
NA TRBJ1-1 TRBD1 TRBV29-1 14 CSVFRQGANTEAFF TGCAGCGTTTTCCGACAGGGGGCGAACACTGAAGCTTTCTTT
NA TRBJ2-3 NA TRBV27 16 CASSRNPRASTDTQYF TGTGCCAGCAGTCGCAATCCCAGGGCAAGCACAGATACGCAGTATTTT
NA TRBJ2-2 NA TRBV4-1 14 CASSHILSTGELFF TGCGCCAGCAGCCATATACTATCCACCGGGGAGCTGTTTTTT
NA TRBJ1-1 NA TRBV11-3 13 CASTPVRGVRAFF TGTGCCAGCACCCCCGTGCGAGGGGTAAGAGCTTTCTTT
NA TRBJ2-7 NA TRBV11-3 14 CASSSRDSSYEQYF TGTGCCAGCAGCTCAAGGGACTCCAGCTACGAGCAGTACTTC
NA TRBJ1-5 NA TRBV6-1 18 CASSEARPGTYSNQPQHF TGTGCCAGCAGTGAAGCAAGGCCAGGGACTTATAGCAATCAGCCCCAGCATTTT
NA TRBJ1-2 NA TRBV2 14 CASRALQGWYGYTF TGTGCCAGCAGGGCACTACAGGGCTGGTATGGCTACACCTTC
few TRBJ1-1 NA TRBV5-1 13 CASTLGGNTEAFF TGCGCCAGCACCCTGGGGGGGAACACTGAAGCTTTCTTT
NA TRBJ1-1 NA TRBV6-5 14 CASSYSTVNTEAFF TGTGCCAGCAGTTACTCGACCGTGAACACTGAAGCTTTCTTT
once TRBJ1-3 TRBD1 TRBV7-2 16 CASSFTGGFSGNTIYF TGTGCCAGCAGCTTCACAGGGGGCTTCTCTGGAAACACCATATATTTT
NA TRBJ1-5 TRBD1 TRBV19 15 CASSMGQALNQPQHF TGTGCCAGTAGCATGGGACAGGCCCTCAATCAGCCCCAGCATTTT
NA TRBJ1-2 NA TRBV6-5 13 CASGWGSSYGYTF TGTGCCAGCGGATGGGGGAGTAGCTATGGCTACACCTTC
once TRBJ2-1 TRBD1 TRBV25-1 15 CASHEPGQGNNEQFF TGTGCCAGCCATGAACCGGGACAGGGGAACAATGAGCAGTTCTTC
NA TRBJ1-4 NA TRBV7-3 14 CASSPTGGNEKLFF TGTGCCAGCAGCCCCACGGGGGGGAACGAAAAACTGTTTTTT
NA TRBJ2-7 NA TRBV7-2 14 CASSLEGQSYEQYF TGTGCCAGCAGCTTAGAGGGGCAGTCCTACGAGCAGTACTTC
NA TRBJ1-2 NA TRBV20-1 11 CSQSHPNGYTF TGCAGTCAATCCCACCCTAATGGCTACACCTTC
NA TRBJ1-5 TRBD1 TRBV5-1 15 CASSPMTGRNQPQHF TGCGCCAGCAGCCCAATGACAGGGCGCAATCAGCCCCAGCATTTT
NA TRBJ2-1 NA TRBV4-3 14 CASSHDGGHGEQFF TGCGCCAGCAGTCATGACGGGGGGCATGGGGAGCAGTTCTTC
once TRBJ1-2 NA TRBV19 13 CASSVGETYGYTF TGTGCCAGTAGCGTAGGGGAGACCTATGGCTACACCTTC
once TRBJ2-3 NA TRBV5-1 14 CASSSTHRSDTQYF TGCGCCAGCAGCTCGACTCACCGTTCGGATACGCAGTATTTT
NA TRBJ2-1 NA TRBV2 11 CASLLGAQQFF TGTGCCAGCTTACTGGGGGCACAGCAGTTCTTC
NA TRBJ2-3 NA TRBV9 14 CASNRGSISDTQYF TGTGCCAGCAATCGGGGATCTATTTCGGATACGCAGTATTTT
NA TRBJ1-2 NA TRBV6-1 11 CASTWGYGYTF TGTGCCAGCACTTGGGGGTATGGCTACACCTTC
NA TRBJ2-3 TRBD2 TRBV7-8 17 CASSTRRLAGGTDTQYF TGTGCCAGCAGCACTCGGCGGCTAGCGGGGGGCACAGATACGCAGTATTTT
NA TRBJ1-2 TRBD1 TRBV7-2 15 CASSSRGDQDYGYTF TGTGCCAGCAGCTCCAGGGGGGACCAAGACTATGGCTACACCTTC
NA TRBJ2-1 TRBD2 TRBV5-1 14 CASSLAAGGYEQFF TGCGCCAGCAGCTTGGCAGCGGGGGGCTATGAGCAGTTCTTC
NA TRBJ2-7 TRBD2 TRBV6-1 15 CASSELAGGPREQYF TGTGCCAGCAGTGAACTAGCGGGGGGGCCGCGTGAGCAGTACTTC
NA TRBJ2-3 TRBD2 TRBV10-3 15 CAISDIAGGTDTQYF TGTGCCATCAGTGATATAGCGGGGGGCACAGATACGCAGTATTTT
NA TRBJ2-2 TRBD2 TRBV7-7 16 CASSPRGTSVTGELFF TGTGCCAGCAGCCCTCGTGGGACTAGCGTTACCGGGGAGCTGTTTTTT
NA TRBJ1-2 TRBD1 TRBV30 13 CAWPRQGAGGYTF TGTGCCTGGCCCCGACAGGGGGCGGGTGGCTACACCTTC